The T cell receptor (beta chain) under discussion was sequenced for a study of shared clonotypes between healthy human individuals. Notes on the study in general: Sorted-subset samples were not fully sequenced, rarefaction indicated. Compared with clonotypes that all four donors shared, non-shared clonotypes had lower generation probabilities.

Worth noting for this clone: Its specificity is unknown.

This CDR3 contains 13 residues. Between the trimmed V and J ends, which lost 4 bases and 10 bases, there was a span of 14 bases. CDR1 and CDR2 (germline): MDHEN, SYDVKM. At a deep level, the assay was run. Assay: immunoSEQ multiplex PCR; the TCRdb copy retains only in-frame clones and omits some. The data show hundreds of thousands of clones, about 92% seen once. Naive CD8 cells lacked CD45RO and underwent positive selection for CCR7, leaving out terminally differentiated effector memory CD45RA+ cells. The sequenced sample was naive CD8+ T cells sorted from blood. The chain combines TRBV28 with TRBJ2-1; weak D call: TRBD2 (5 bases). This clonotype was sampled from a man in his thirties or forties in good health. In DNA, the CDR3 is TGTGCCAGCAGTTCCCCCCCGGGCGGGGAGCAGTTCTTC. This translates into CASSSPPGGEQFF.